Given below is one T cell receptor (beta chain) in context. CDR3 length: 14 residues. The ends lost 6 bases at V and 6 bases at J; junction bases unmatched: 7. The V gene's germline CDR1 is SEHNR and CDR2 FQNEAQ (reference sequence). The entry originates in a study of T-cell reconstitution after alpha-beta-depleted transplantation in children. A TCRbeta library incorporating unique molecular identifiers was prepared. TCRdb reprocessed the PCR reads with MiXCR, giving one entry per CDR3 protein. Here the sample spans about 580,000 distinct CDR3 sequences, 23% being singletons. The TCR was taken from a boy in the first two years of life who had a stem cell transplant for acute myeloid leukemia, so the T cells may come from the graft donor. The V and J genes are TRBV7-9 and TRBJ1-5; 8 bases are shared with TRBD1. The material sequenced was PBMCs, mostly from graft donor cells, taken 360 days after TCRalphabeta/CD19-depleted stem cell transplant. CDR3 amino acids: CASSRQGSGQPQHF. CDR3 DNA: TGTGCCAGCAGTAGACAGGGGAGCGGTCAGCCCCAGCATTTT.